These T cell receptor beta chains were read from a single sample in a study of neurological immune-mediated disorders. From the 5' RACE reads, TCRdb called clonotypes with MiXCR, one entry per CDR3 protein. The sample has 45,000 to 55,000 distinct CDR3 sequences, over 4.5% seen once. The sequencing input was CD4+ T cells from blood. The origin of the receptors is a woman under 30 with multiple sclerosis. The CDR3 runs from the conserved cysteine through the conserved F or W. The D gene is left open where the match is weak. Rows may omit the clone size; those that give it use once, few, many or a size class.

clone_size	v_call	j_call	d_call	cdr3_nt	cdr3_aa
many	TRBV20-1	TRBJ1-1	TRBD1	TGCAGTGCAGAAGGGACAGGGGGTTGGATGAACACTGAAGCTTTCTTT	CSAEGTGGWMNTEAFF
many	TRBV6-5	TRBJ2-3	.	TGTGCCAGCATAGGGGAGAATTCAGATACGCAGTATTTT	CASIGENSDTQYF
many	TRBV7-2	TRBJ2-5	.	TGTGCCAGCAGCTTATCTTCGGAGACCCAGTACTTC	CASSLSSETQYF
many	TRBV29-1	TRBJ2-3	.	TGCAGCGGCCTCACAGATACGCAGTATTTT	CSGLTDTQYF
many	TRBV30	TRBJ2-1	TRBD2	TGTGCCTGGAGTGCCCTACTAGCGGCCGAGGGTCATGAGCAGTTCTTC	CAWSALLAAEGHEQFF
.	TRBV20-1	TRBJ1-6	.	TGCAGTGCGCACAGGGTTCTCGGCTCACCCCTCGACTTT	CSAHRVLGSPLDF
few	TRBV18	TRBJ1-4	.	TGTGCCAGCTCACCAACGGCGGAAAAACTGTTTTTT	CASSPTAEKLFF
many	TRBV27	TRBJ2-1	.	TGTGCCAGCAGGGGAGGGGGGGCCGGGTGGGGTAATGAGCAGTTCTTC	CASRGGGAGWGNEQFF
many	TRBV12-3/TRBV12-4	TRBJ2-3	.	TGTGCCAGCAGTTCTCGGGGCACCGGGACAGATACGCAGTATTTT	CASSSRGTGTDTQYF
many	TRBV5-1	TRBJ1-3	.	TGCGCCAGCAGCAGTGACAGGCTCACCTCTGGAAACACCATATATTTT	CASSSDRLTSGNTIYF
many	TRBV4-3	TRBJ2-3	TRBD2	TGCGCCAGCAGTCGACTAGCGGGAGGGGATACGCAGTATTTT	CASSRLAGGDTQYF
many	TRBV7-2	TRBJ2-5	.	TGTGCCAGCAGCTGGTACCAAGAGACCCAGTACTTC	CASSWYQETQYF
many	TRBV28	TRBJ1-1	.	TGTGCCAGCAGTTTATTTAGAACAGTAAACACTGAAGCTTTCTTT	CASSLFRTVNTEAFF
many	TRBV7-9	TRBJ1-3	.	TGTGCCAGCAGCTTAGCTACAGTCTCTGGAAACACCATATATTTT	CASSLATVSGNTIYF
many	TRBV5-1	TRBJ1-5	.	TGCGCCAGCAGCTTGTATAGCAATCAGCCCCAGCATTTT	CASSLYSNQPQHF
many	TRBV7-2	TRBJ1-2	.	TGTGCCAGCAGCTTGGGCCTGGGCCCCGGTTCGGGTGGCTACACCTTC	CASSLGLGPGSGGYTF
many	TRBV12-3/TRBV12-4	TRBJ1-2	TRBD1	TGTGCCAGCAGTTTCGGAGACAGGGGGCTTGGTGGCTACACCTTC	CASSFGDRGLGGYTF
few	TRBV5-4	TRBJ1-1	TRBD1	TGTGCCAGCAGCTTCGGGGACAGGAACTCTGAAGCTTTCTTT	CASSFGDRNSEAFF
many	TRBV28	TRBJ1-5	.	TGTGCCAGCAGCACCGGGGGGAGTCAGCCCCAGCATTTT	CASSTGGSQPQHF
medium-sized	TRBV29-1	TRBJ2-2	TRBD1	TGCAGCTTTGCCAGGGGGACGAACACCGGGGAGCTGTTTTTT	CSFARGTNTGELFF
many	TRBV5-1	TRBJ2-3	.	TGCGCCAGCAGCTTGGGGGGCTCCCCAGATACGCAGTATTTT	CASSLGGSPDTQYF
many	TRBV5-1	TRBJ1-1	.	TGCGCCAGCAGCTTGGTGCCGTCGAACACTGAAGCTTTCTTT	CASSLVPSNTEAFF
few	TRBV7-9	TRBJ2-3	.	TGTGCCAGCAGCCCCACGGACAGCACAGATACGCAGTATTTT	CASSPTDSTDTQYF
many	TRBV20-1	TRBJ2-7	TRBD2	TGCAGTGCTAGAAACCTAGCGGGGGCCCACGAGCAGTACTTC	CSARNLAGAHEQYF
many	TRBV6-5	TRBJ2-6	.	TGTGCCAGCAACATAGGGTCTGGGGCCAACGTCCTGACTTTC	CASNIGSGANVLTF
few	TRBV12-3/TRBV12-4	TRBJ1-5	.	TGTGCCAGCAGTTTAAATGTAGGGATAGGGGGCAATCAGCCCCAGCATTTT	CASSLNVGIGGNQPQHF
many	TRBV5-1	TRBJ1-4	.	TGCGCCAGCACCGGGGCGTCGAATGAAAAACTGTTTTTT	CASTGASNEKLFF
many	TRBV12-3/TRBV12-4	TRBJ1-1	.	TGTGCCAGCAGTTGGTTGAAGGTGGACACTGAAGCTTTCTTT	CASSWLKVDTEAFF
.	TRBV10-3	TRBJ2-6	TRBD2	TGTGCCATCAGTGAGTGGAACGGGACTAGTCGTTATGGCGGGGCCAACGTCCTGACTTTC	CAISEWNGTSRYGGANVLTF
many	TRBV12-3/TRBV12-4	TRBJ1-1	.	TGTGCCAGCAGTTTCCGGCGTTACAGCAACACTGAAGCTTTCTTT	CASSFRRYSNTEAFF
many	TRBV7-2	TRBJ2-1	TRBD2	TGTGCCAGCAGCTCCGGGACTAGCGGGACTCATGAGCAGTTCTTC	CASSSGTSGTHEQFF
few	TRBV20-1	TRBJ2-1	.	TGCAGTGCTAGTCCCAGCGGAAGATACAATGAGCAGTTCTTC	CSASPSGRYNEQFF
many	TRBV5-1	TRBJ1-1	.	TGCGCCAGCAGCTTGGTTGTACAGAACACTGAAGCTTTCTTT	CASSLVVQNTEAFF
many	TRBV12-3/TRBV12-4	TRBJ1-3	.	TGTGCCAGCAGTCTGAGGGAAGCTGGAAACACCATATATTTT	CASSLREAGNTIYF
many	TRBV5-1	TRBJ2-5	TRBD1	TGCGCCAGCAGCGCCGGGACAGGTCAGGAGACCCAGTACTTC	CASSAGTGQETQYF
many	TRBV3-1	TRBJ1-1	.	TGTGCCAGCAGGCACAGCAAGGTTGTCAGGTCGAACACTGAAGCTTTCTTT	CASRHSKVVRSNTEAFF
many	TRBV5-1	TRBJ2-1	TRBD2	TGCGCCAGCAGCCAGACTAGCGGGGGGGACAATGAGCAGTTCTTC	CASSQTSGGDNEQFF
many	TRBV5-1	TRBJ1-2	.	TGCGCCAGCAGCCCGGAGGGGGTAGGCGGATATGGCTACACCTTC	CASSPEGVGGYGYTF
many	TRBV5-1	TRBJ1-3	.	TGCGCCAGCAGCTCCCCTGGGGACGGCCACTCTGGAAACACCATATATTTT	CASSSPGDGHSGNTIYF
many	TRBV21-1	TRBJ2-3	.	TGTGCCAGCAGCGACGGACAGAGCACGACAGATACGCAGTATTTT	CASSDGQSTTDTQYF
.	TRBV10-3	TRBJ2-7	.	TGTGCCATCAGTGAAGACATCTCCTACGAGCAGTACTTC	CAISEDISYEQYF
medium-sized	TRBV29-1	TRBJ2-1	TRBD2	TGCAGCGGTACTAGCGGGACGATCTACAATGAGCAGTTCTTC	CSGTSGTIYNEQFF
many	TRBV9	TRBJ2-1	.	TGTGCCAGCAGCGCCGGGACGGGATCCTACAATGAGCAGTTCTTC	CASSAGTGSYNEQFF
.	TRBV4-3	TRBJ2-1	.	TGCGCCAGCAGCCAAGAATTAGCGGAGGCTAACAATGAGCAGTTCTTC	CASSQELAEANNEQFF
many	TRBV6-5	TRBJ2-3	TRBD2	TGTGCCAGCAGTTTGTCTTACGGGAGGGCCTTAGATACGCAGTATTTT	CASSLSYGRALDTQYF
.	TRBV6-2/TRBV6-3	TRBJ2-3	.	TGTGCCAGCAGTGACCTGGGGGTAGCAGGGAGCACAGATACGCAGTATTTT	CASSDLGVAGSTDTQYF
many	TRBV20-1	TRBJ2-7	TRBD2	TGCAGTGCCTTGCAAGCGGGGACCTACGAGCAGTACTTC	CSALQAGTYEQYF
many	TRBV10-3	TRBJ2-1	.	TGTGCCATCAGTGAGTCGCTGGGCCGGGCCAAAGGCTCCTACAATGAGCAGTTCTTC	CAISESLGRAKGSYNEQFF
many	TRBV7-2	TRBJ2-2	.	TGTGCCAGCAGCTTAGCGCCCAAATCCACCGGGGAGCTGTTTTTT	CASSLAPKSTGELFF
many	TRBV20-1	TRBJ2-6	.	TGCAGTGCTAGCCCTTCAGGGACCACTGGGGCCAACGTCCTGACTTTC	CSASPSGTTGANVLTF
few	TRBV5-6	TRBJ2-1	.	TGTGCCAGCAGCTTGGCCGGCAACGGCCAGCTACGGATTGATGAGCAGTTCTTC	CASSLAGNGQLRIDEQFF
many	TRBV20-1	TRBJ1-2	TRBD1	TGCAGTGCTACCCGACAGGGTCCGAGCTACACCTTC	CSATRQGPSYTF
many	TRBV10-3	TRBJ1-1	.	TGTGCCATCAGTGAAATGGGGGCGAACACTGAAGCTTTCTTT	CAISEMGANTEAFF
many	TRBV9	TRBJ2-3	.	TGTGCCAGCAGCGTGGACAACTGGGGCGATACGCAGTATTTT	CASSVDNWGDTQYF
many	TRBV14	TRBJ2-5	.	TGTGCCAGCAGCCAGGCTAGGGCAGAGACCCAGTACTTC	CASSQARAETQYF
.	TRBV25-1	TRBJ2-5	TRBD2	TGTGTCAGCAGGCCTACTAGCGTCATAGCACAAGAGACCCAGTACTTC	CVSRPTSVIAQETQYF
.	TRBV12-5	TRBJ2-5	.	TGTGCTAGTGGTTTGGTCCCGGAGACCCAGTACTTC	CASGLVPETQYF
many	TRBV20-1	TRBJ1-4	TRBD1	TGCAGTGCTAGCCGACCGGGACAGGGGGAAAAACTGTTTTTT	CSASRPGQGEKLFF
many	TRBV9	TRBJ1-1	.	TGTGCCAGCAGCGAGGGGGTCCTCAGGGTGACTATTCCGCCTTTCTTT	CASSEGVLRVTIPPFF